The clone carrying this T cell receptor beta chain was detected a few times. Its specificity is not known. Trimming at V came to 3 bases and at J to 2 bases, leaving 5 bases not matched to a gene. The CDR3 totals 15 residues. Germline assignment: CDR1 KGHSH and CDR2 LQKENI. This specimen belongs to a study of cytomegalovirus exposure and HLA in healthy donors. Study observations and caveats: Apart from CMV serostatus, no immune exposure information was available. Both high specificity and high sensitivity reportedly marked the classifier's diagnosis of cytomegalovirus status. As confirmed in vitro, three CMV-associated chains were specific for CMV antigens.

PCR involved 60 Vbeta and 13 Jbeta primers. The repertoire was sequenced with immunoSEQ multiplex PCR; TCRdb's copy has only in-frame clones and lacks some. The data hold around 100,000 clones, with around 82% observed a single time. The sample taken for sequencing was PBMCs. The receptor's source is a woman aged 18 to 35 in good health and CMV-seropositive. The V call is TRBV18, the J call TRBJ2-7; 9 nucleotides match TRBD1. CDR3 sequence (DNA): TGTGCCAGCTCACCCCCGGGACAGGGAACCTACGAGCAGTACTTC. Amino acids: CASSPPGQGTYEQYF.